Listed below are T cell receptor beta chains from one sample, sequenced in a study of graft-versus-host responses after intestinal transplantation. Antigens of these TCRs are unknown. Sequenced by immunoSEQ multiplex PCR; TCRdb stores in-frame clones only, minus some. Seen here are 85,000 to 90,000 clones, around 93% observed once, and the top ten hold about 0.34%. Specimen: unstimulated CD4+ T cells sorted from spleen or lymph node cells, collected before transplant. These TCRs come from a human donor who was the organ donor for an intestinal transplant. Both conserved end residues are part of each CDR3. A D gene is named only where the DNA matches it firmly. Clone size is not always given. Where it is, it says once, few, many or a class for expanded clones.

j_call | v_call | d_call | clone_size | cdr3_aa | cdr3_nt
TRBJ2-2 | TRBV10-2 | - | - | CASRQPTGKTGELFF | TGCGCCAGCAGACAACCTACAGGGAAAACCGGGGAGCTGTTTTTT
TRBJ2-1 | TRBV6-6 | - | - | CASRPSVSSYNEQFF | TGTGCCAGCAGACCTAGCGTTAGCTCCTACAATGAGCAGTTCTTC
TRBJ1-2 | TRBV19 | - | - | CASSIYGGDHPLGRYTF | TGTGCCAGTAGTATTTATGGAGGGGATCATCCCCTCGGTCGCTACACCTTC
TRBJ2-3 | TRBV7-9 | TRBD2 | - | CASSFLLTSGLDTQYF | TGTGCCAGCAGCTTTCTTCTTACTAGCGGGTTAGATACGCAGTATTTT
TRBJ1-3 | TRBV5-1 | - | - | CASSLGWEGAGNTIYF | TGCGCCAGCAGCTTGGGCTGGGAGGGCGCAGGAAACACCATATATTTT
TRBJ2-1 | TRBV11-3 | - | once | CASSFAGSSYNEQFF | TGTGCCAGCAGCTTTGCGGGAAGCTCCTACAATGAGCAGTTCTTC
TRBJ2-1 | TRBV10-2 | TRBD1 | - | CASTNRTGSRDEQFF | TGCGCCAGCACTAACAGGACAGGGTCTAGGGATGAGCAGTTCTTC
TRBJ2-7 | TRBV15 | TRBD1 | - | CATSRDRGTGYEQYF | TGTGCCACCAGCAGAGATCGGGGGACAGGGTACGAGCAGTACTTC
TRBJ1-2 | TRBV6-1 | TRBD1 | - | CASSERTGGYGYTF | TGTGCCAGCAGTGAAAGGACAGGGGGTTATGGCTACACCTTC
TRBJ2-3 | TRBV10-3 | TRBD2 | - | CAISGGLAGGGDTQYF | TGTGCCATCAGTGGAGGACTAGCGGGGGGGGGAGATACGCAGTATTTT
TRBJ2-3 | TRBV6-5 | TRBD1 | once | CASSSPGQGDTQYF | TGTGCCAGCAGTTCGCCGGGACAGGGGGATACGCAGTATTTT
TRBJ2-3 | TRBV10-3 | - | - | CAISERTSSDTQYF | TGTGCCATCAGTGAGAGAACTAGTTCGGATACGCAGTATTTT
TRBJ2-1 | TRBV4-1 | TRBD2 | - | CASSPPLAGEQFF | TGCGCCAGCAGCCCCCCTCTAGCGGGAGAGCAGTTCTTC
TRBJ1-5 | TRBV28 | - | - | CASSLLYPRAGYSNQPQHF | TGTGCCAGCAGTTTACTTTATCCGAGGGCGGGATATAGCAATCAGCCCCAGCATTTT
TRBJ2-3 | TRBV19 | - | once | CASSPRGDTQYF | TGTGCCAGTAGTCCACGAGGGGATACGCAGTATTTT
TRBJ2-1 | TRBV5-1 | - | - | CASSYGGIHNEQFF | TGCGCCAGCAGCTATGGAGGGATCCACAATGAGCAGTTCTTC
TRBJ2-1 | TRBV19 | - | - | CASSIGTTPYNEQFF | TGTGCCAGTAGTATAGGAACTACCCCCTACAATGAGCAGTTCTTC
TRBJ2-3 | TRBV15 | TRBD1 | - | CATSRGPGTANRQDTQYF | TGTGCCACCAGCAGAGGGCCCGGGACAGCTAATCGTCAAGATACGCAGTATTTT
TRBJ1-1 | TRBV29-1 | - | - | CSVVRRMNTEAFF | TGCAGCGTTGTAAGGCGGATGAACACTGAAGCTTTCTTT
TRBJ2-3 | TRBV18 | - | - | CASSPKRQTTDTQYF | TGTGCCAGCTCACCAAAACGACAGACCACAGATACGCAGTATTTT
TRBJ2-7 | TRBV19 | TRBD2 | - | CASSSSGASYEQYF | TGTGCCAGTAGTTCTAGCGGGGCCTCCTACGAGCAGTACTTC
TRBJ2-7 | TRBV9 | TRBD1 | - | CASSVYRGPFPYEQYF | TGTGCCAGCAGCGTTTACAGGGGGCCCTTCCCCTACGAGCAGTACTTC
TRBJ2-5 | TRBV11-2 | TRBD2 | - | CASSLVGLRETQYF | TGTGCCAGCAGCTTAGTGGGACTACGAGAGACCCAGTACTTC
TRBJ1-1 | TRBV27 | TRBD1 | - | CASNFSPDREEAFF | TGTGCCAGCAATTTCTCTCCGGACAGGGAAGAAGCTTTCTTT
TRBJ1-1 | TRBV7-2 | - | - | CASSLARGQVAEAFF | TGTGCCAGCAGCTTAGCGCGGGGGCAGGTTGCTGAAGCTTTCTTT
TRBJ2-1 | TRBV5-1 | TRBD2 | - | CASGLRLAGGYNEQFF | TGCGCCAGCGGACTCAGACTAGCGGGAGGATACAATGAGCAGTTCTTC
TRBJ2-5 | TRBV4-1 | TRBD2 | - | CASSPKTSGAYQETQYF | TGCGCCAGCAGCCCGAAGACTAGCGGGGCATACCAAGAGACCCAGTACTTC
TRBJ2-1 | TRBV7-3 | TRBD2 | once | CASSSRTSGHNEQFF | TGTGCCAGCAGCTCTCGGACTAGCGGACACAATGAGCAGTTCTTC
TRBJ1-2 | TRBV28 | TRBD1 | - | CASRRTGGGYGYTF | TGTGCCAGCAGGCGGACAGGAGGGGGCTATGGCTACACCTTC
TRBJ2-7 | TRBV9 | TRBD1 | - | CASSVAWGGQGAYEQYF | TGTGCCAGCAGCGTAGCTTGGGGCGGACAGGGGGCGTACGAGCAGTACTTC
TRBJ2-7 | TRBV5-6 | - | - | CASSLVWQASPSYEQYF | TGTGCCAGCAGCTTGGTTTGGCAGGCCAGCCCCTCCTACGAGCAGTACTTC
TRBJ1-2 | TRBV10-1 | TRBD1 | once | CASISIRDSNFNYGYTF | TGCGCCAGCATATCGATCCGGGACAGTAACTTTAACTATGGCTACACCTTC
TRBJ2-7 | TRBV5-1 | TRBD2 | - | CASRVSGSYEQYF | TGCGCCAGCAGGGTTAGCGGGAGTTACGAGCAGTACTTC
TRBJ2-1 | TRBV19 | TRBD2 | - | CASSSGTRGNEQFF | TGTGCCAGTAGTAGCGGGACTAGAGGCAATGAGCAGTTCTTC
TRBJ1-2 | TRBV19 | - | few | CASSISGIYGYTF | TGTGCCAGTAGTATTTCGGGGATCTATGGCTACACCTTC
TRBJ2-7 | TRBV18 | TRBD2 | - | CASSLGLAGEQYF | TGTGCCAGCTCCCTGGGGTTAGCGGGAGAGCAGTACTTC